This TCR beta chain was documented in a study of cytomegalovirus exposure and HLA in healthy donors. Germline lookup yields CDR1 SGHRS and CDR2 YFSETQ. The CDR3 spans 15 residues. V shed 0 bases and J shed 2 bases, with 10 bases lying between them. As to this clone: Its antigen is unidentified.

Study-level results: Among the CMV-associated chains, a few were confirmed in vitro as specific for CMV antigens. According to a subsequent analysis, TCR clusters from the first cohort were inclined to appear together in the 120 or so validation repertoires. Reports credit the classifier with highly specific, highly sensitive diagnosis of cytomegalovirus status. Investigators reported 150 to 200 TCR beta chains as tied to cytomegalovirus.

TCRdb's copy holds only in-frame clones and misses some; the assay was immunoSEQ multiplex PCR. This sample has roughly 200,000 clones; approximately 86% occur once, and the top ten carry around 7.2%. The sample was PBMCs. This TCR was sampled from a man aged 25-40 years in good health and CMV-seropositive. The chain is built from TRBV5-1 and TRBJ2-3, with D unresolved. CDR3 nucleotide sequence: TGCGCCAGCAGCTTGGTAGTCCATTACACAGATACGCAGTATTTT. Protein sequence: CASSLVVHYTDTQYF.